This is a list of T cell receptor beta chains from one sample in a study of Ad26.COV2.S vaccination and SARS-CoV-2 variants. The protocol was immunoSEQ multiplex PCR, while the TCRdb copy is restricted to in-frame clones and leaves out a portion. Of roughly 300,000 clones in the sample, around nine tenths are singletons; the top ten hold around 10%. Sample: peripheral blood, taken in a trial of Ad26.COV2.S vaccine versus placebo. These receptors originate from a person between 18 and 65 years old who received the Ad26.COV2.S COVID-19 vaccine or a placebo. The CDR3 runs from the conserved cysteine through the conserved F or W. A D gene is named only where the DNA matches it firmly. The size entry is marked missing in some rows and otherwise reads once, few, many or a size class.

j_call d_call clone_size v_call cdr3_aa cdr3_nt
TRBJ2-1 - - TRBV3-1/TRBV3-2 CASSQDAITYNEQFF TGTGCCAGCAGCCAAGACGCAATTACCTACAATGAGCAGTTCTTC
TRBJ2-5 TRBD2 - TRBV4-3 CASSQGTSGGIGETQYF TGCGCCAGCAGCCAAGGGACTAGCGGGGGGATCGGAGAGACCCAGTACTTC
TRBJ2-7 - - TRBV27 CATRGTGYEQYF TGTGCCACCAGGGGGACTGGCTACGAGCAGTACTTC
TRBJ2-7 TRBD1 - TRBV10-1 CASWLRWDRTPSSYEQYF TGCGCCAGCTGGCTGAGGTGGGACAGGACCCCGAGCTCCTACGAGCAGTACTTC
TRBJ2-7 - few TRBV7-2 CASSLRQMQARYEQYF TGTGCCAGCAGCTTAAGACAAATGCAGGCTCGCTACGAGCAGTACTTC
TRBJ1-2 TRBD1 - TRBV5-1 CASSLEPGQGGNYGYTF TGCGCCAGCAGCTTGGAACCGGGACAGGGTGGAAACTATGGCTACACCTTC
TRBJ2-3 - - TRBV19 CASSTHREPDTQYF TGTGCCAGTAGTACTCACAGGGAGCCAGATACGCAGTATTTT
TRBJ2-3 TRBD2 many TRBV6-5 CASRLTSGGTDTQYF TGTGCCAGCAGGCTGACTAGCGGGGGAACAGATACGCAGTATTTT
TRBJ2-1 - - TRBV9 CASSPSSYNEQFF TGTGCCAGCAGCCCGAGCTCCTACAATGAGCAGTTCTTC
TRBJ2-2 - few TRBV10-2 CASTSWGAGELFF TGCGCCAGCACCTCTTGGGGGGCCGGGGAGCTGTTTTTT
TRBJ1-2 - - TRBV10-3 CAISEETGMNYGYTF TGTGCCATCAGTGAGGAAACAGGGATGAACTATGGCTACACCTTC
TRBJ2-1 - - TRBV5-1 CASSLASGADEQFF TGCGCCAGCAGCTTGGCCTCAGGGGCCGATGAGCAGTTCTTC
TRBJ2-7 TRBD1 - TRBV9 CASSAGTGGPYEQYF TGTGCCAGCAGCGCCGGGACAGGGGGCCCCTACGAGCAGTACTTC
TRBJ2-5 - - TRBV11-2 CASSPGPPETQYF TGTGCCAGCAGCCCCGGACCCCCCGAGACCCAGTACTTC
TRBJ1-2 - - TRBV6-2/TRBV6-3 CASSTQGVGYTF TGTGCCAGCAGTACCCAGGGAGTCGGCTACACCTTC
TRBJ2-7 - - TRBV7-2 CASSPRTASEQYF TGTGCCAGCAGCCCCCGGACGGCGAGTGAGCAGTACTTC
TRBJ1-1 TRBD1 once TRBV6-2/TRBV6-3 CASSYPGQGWVTEAFF TGTGCCAGCAGTTATCCGGGACAGGGGTGGGTCACTGAAGCTTTCTTT
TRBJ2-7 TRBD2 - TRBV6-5 CASSSIAGGNHEQYF TGTGCCAGCAGTTCTATAGCGGGAGGGAACCACGAGCAGTACTTC
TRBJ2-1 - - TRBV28 CASTSLRGEQFF TGTGCCAGCACTAGCTTACGGGGTGAGCAGTTCTTC
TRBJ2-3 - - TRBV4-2 CASSQDVRGSTDTQYF TGTGCCAGCAGCCAAGATGTCCGGGGTAGCACAGATACGCAGTATTTT
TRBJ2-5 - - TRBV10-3 CAIARQGGETQYF TGTGCCATCGCCCGGCAGGGAGGAGAGACCCAGTACTTC
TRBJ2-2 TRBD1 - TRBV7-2 CASTLGTANTGELFF TGTGCCAGCACCCTCGGGACAGCGAACACCGGGGAGCTGTTTTTT
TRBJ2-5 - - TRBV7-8 CASSSQAGYQETQYF TGTGCCAGCAGTTCTCAAGCAGGGTACCAAGAGACCCAGTACTTC
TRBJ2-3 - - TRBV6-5 CAAASADGSDTQYF TGTGCCGCAGCGTCCGCCGACGGGTCAGATACGCAGTATTTT
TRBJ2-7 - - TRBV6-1 CASSETWYQSYEQYF TGTGCCAGCAGTGAAACTTGGTACCAAAGCTACGAGCAGTACTTC
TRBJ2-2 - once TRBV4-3 CASSQDSNTNTGELFF TGCGCCAGCAGCCAAGACTCGAATACGAACACCGGGGAGCTGTTTTTT
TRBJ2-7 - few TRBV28 CASPPQRKLTGPSYEQYF TGTGCCAGCCCACCGCAGCGGAAGTTAACTGGACCCTCCTACGAGCAGTACTTC
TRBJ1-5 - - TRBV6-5 CASSYWGRGGNQPQHF TGTGCCAGCAGTTACTGGGGCAGGGGAGGCAATCAGCCCCAGCATTTT
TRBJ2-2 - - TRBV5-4 CASSLGGGITGELFF TGTGCCAGCAGCCTCGGGGGTGGCATCACCGGGGAGCTGTTTTTT
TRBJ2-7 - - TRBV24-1 CATPTRQIKVRYF TGTGCCACCCCTACCCGGCAGATCAAAGTTCGGTACTTC
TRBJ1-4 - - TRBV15 CATDYARGGEKLFF TGTGCCACCGACTATGCCCGGGGTGGCGAAAAACTGTTTTTT
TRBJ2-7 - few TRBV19 CASSVDFLTYEQYF TGTGCCAGTAGTGTGGACTTTCTGACCTACGAGCAGTACTTC
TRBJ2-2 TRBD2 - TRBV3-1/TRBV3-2 CASSQYNQRGPRDTGELFF TGTGCCAGCAGCCAATACAACCAGCGGGGCCCGAGGGATACCGGGGAGCTGTTTTTT
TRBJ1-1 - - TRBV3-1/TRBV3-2 CASSRESEAFF TGTGCCAGCAGCCGAGAATCTGAAGCTTTCTTT
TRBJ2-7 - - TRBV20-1 CSARGREQYF TGCAGTGCTAGGGGCAGGGAGCAGTACTTC
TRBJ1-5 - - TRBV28 CANSVTPGVVGNQPQHF TGTGCCAACTCCGTAACTCCAGGGGTGGTTGGCAATCAGCCCCAGCATTTT
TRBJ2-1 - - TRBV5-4 CASSYWGAGEQFF TGTGCCAGCAGCTACTGGGGGGCGGGTGAGCAGTTCTTC
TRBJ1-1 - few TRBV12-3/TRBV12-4 CASSFSGGTEAFF TGTGCCAGCAGTTTCTCCGGTGGCACTGAAGCTTTCTTT
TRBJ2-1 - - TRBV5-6 CASSTGRGKRRGEQFF TGTGCCAGCAGCACAGGACGGGGTAAGAGACGCGGTGAGCAGTTCTTC
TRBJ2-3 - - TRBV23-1 CASSRGGDPATDTQYF TGCGCCAGCAGTCGAGGGGGTGACCCTGCCACAGATACGCAGTATTTT
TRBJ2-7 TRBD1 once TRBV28 CASSWSRYRGTSFQYF TGTGCCAGCAGCTGGTCAAGATACAGGGGGACGAGTTTTCAGTACTTC
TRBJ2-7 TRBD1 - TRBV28 CASSLRQGPSEQYF TGTGCCAGCAGCCTCAGACAGGGGCCCTCCGAGCAGTACTTC